These 26 T cell receptor beta chains came from one sample sequenced in a study of OX40 agonist ivuxolimab in advanced cancers. Method: immunoSEQ multiplex PCR; TCRdb's copy keeps in-frame clones and lacks some. The sample has approximately 35,000 clones, about 73% seen once. The input for sequencing was CD4+ or CD8+ T cells sorted from blood, taken in a trial of the OX40 agonist ivuxolimab. All receptors derive from an adult with an advanced solid tumor such as melanoma, head and neck, liver or kidney cancer.

The genes are TRBV4-1 and TRBJ1-2; D unresolved. The germline V gene has CDR1 MGHRA and CDR2 YSYEKL. The CDR3 is 14 residues long. V lost 1 base and J lost 4, with 10 bases in between. CDR3 sequence reads: CASSQGAGVYGYTF. Written as DNA, the CDR3 is TGCGCCAGCAGCCAAGGAGCGGGTGTCTATGGCTACACCTTC.

V usage is TRBV10-3 and J usage is TRBJ2-5; TRBD2 matches at 9 bases. CDR3 length equals 14 residues. Germline CDR1 ENHRY, CDR2 SYGVKD. V gave up 8 bases and J gave up 2 bases; unmatched junction bases: 6. Here the CDR3 DNA reads TGTGCCATCGGGCTAGCGGGGAGACAAGAGACCCAGTACTTC. It codes for CAIGLAGRQETQYF.

The V call is TRBV6-5, the J call TRBJ2-7; 14 bases agree with TRBD2. V gave up 6 bases and J gave up 0 bases; unmatched junction bases: 1. CDR1 and CDR2 (germline): MNHEY, SVGAGI. The CDR3 length is 15 residues. The CDR3 DNA reads TGTGCCAGCAGCGGGACTAGCGGGGGCTCCTACGAGCAGTACGTC. Amino acid sequence: CASSGTSGGSYEQYV.

The chain joins TRBV6-5 to TRBJ1-5; the match to TRBD1 covers 10 bases. Trimming removed 8 bases from V and 5 bases from J; junction bases left unmatched: 9. This CDR3 has 15 residues. Germline V CDR1 and CDR2: MNHEY, SVGAGI. The CDR3 coding sequence is TGTGCCAGCCAGCGGACAGGGGGAATGGATCAGCCCCAGCATTTT. It specifies CASQRTGGMDQPQHF.

The rearrangement uses TRBV10-3 and TRBJ1-2; D is unclear. V lost 0 bases to trimming and J lost 2 bases, with 16 bases between them. The germline gives CDR1 ENHRY, CDR2 SYGVKD. This CDR3 spans 17 amino acids. CDR3 in amino acids: CAISESSYVGKNYGYTF. As DNA, the CDR3 is TGTGCCATCAGTGAGTCTTCCTACGTAGGGAAGAACTATGGCTACACCTTC.

This sequence joins TRBV7-2 and TRBJ1-5; D gene unclear. Germline CDR1 SGHTA, CDR2 FQGNSA. This CDR3 has 13 residues. The V end was cut by 4 bases, the J end by 9 bases, with 13 bases between. The CDR3 sequence is CASSSDRSVPQHF. DNA for the CDR3: TGTGCCAGCAGCTCGGACCGATCGGTGCCCCAGCATTTT.

This chain links TRBV5-5 with TRBJ1-5, with D possibly matching TRBD1 (5 bases). The CDR3 runs 16 residues. Germline V gives CDR1 SGHKS, CDR2 YYEKEE (reference sequence). V dropped 2 bases and J dropped 3 bases, with 15 bases sitting between them. The CDR3 coding sequence is TGTGCCAGCAGCTTCGGCAGGGAGTACTCCAATCAGCCCCAGCATTTT. Translating gives CASSFGREYSNQPQHF. The entire variable domain, with the rest obtained from reference TRBV5-5 and TRBJ1-5, is as follows: DAGVTQSPTHLIKTRGQQVTLRCSPISGHKSVSWYQQVLGQGPQFIFQYYEKEERGRGNFPDRFSARQFPNYSSELNVNALLLGDSALYLCASSFGREYSNQPQHFGDGTRLSIL.

The chain has TRBV5-4 and TRBJ1-6; TRBD1 aligns across 10 bases. This CDR3 region has 15 residues. The V and J ends lost 0 bases and 8 bases, in that order; junction bases with no gene match: 2. CDR1 is SGHNT, CDR2 YYREEE, per germline (reference sequence). CDR3 sequence (DNA): TGTGCCAGCAGCTTGGGGGGACAGGGGTATTCACCCCTCCACTTT. This codes for CASSLGGQGYSPLHF.

The chain uses TRBV30 and TRBJ2-2; a weak D match, TRBD1 (5 bases). The CDR3 spans 15 residues. V was pared by 0 bases and J by 7 bases, with 15 bases between. Germline V lookup: CDR1 GTSNPN, CDR2 SVGIG (reference sequence). This CDR3 reads CAWSVLSGHHGELFF. For the CDR3, the DNA is TGTGCCTGGAGTGTACTGTCAGGGCACCACGGGGAGCTGTTTTTT. The full variable domain, with the rest looked up from reference TRBV30 and TRBJ2-2, is SQTIHQWPATLVQPVGSPLSLECTVEGTSNPNLYWYRQAAGRGLQLLFYSVGIGQISSEVPQNLSASRPQDRQFILSSKKLLLSDSGFYLCAWSVLSGHHGELFFGEGSRLTVL.

The V gene is TRBV7-9, the J gene TRBJ1-2, with 7 bases fitting TRBD1. Germline CDR1 is SEHNR and CDR2 is FQNEAQ (reference sequence). J gave up 2 bases and V 5 bases, and 2 bases lay outside the gene matches. The CDR3 runs to 13 residues. CDR3 sequence reads: CASSQTGNYGYTF. As DNA, the CDR3 is TGTGCCAGCAGCCAGACAGGGAACTATGGCTACACCTTC.

DNA of the CDR3: TGTGCTAGTGGTCCCCCGGACAGGGACTACGAGCAGTACTTC. Protein product: CASGPPDRDYEQYF. The chain uses TRBV12-5 and TRBJ2-7; 8 bases align to TRBD1. Per germline, CDR1 LGHNT and CDR2 FRNRAP. The junction had 6 bases not matched to a gene; V was cut back by 5 bases and J by 3 bases. The CDR3 extends over 14 amino acids.

The chain is built from TRBV7-2 and TRBJ1-1, with D possibly TRBD1 on 6 matching bases. The CDR3 loop spans 15 amino acids. CDR1 is SGHTA and CDR2 is FQGNSA in the germline V gene. V dropped 7 bases and J dropped 1 base, with 16 bases sitting between them. The DNA for the CDR3 is TGTGCCAGCACTCGAACAGGGTTAGGGAACACTGAAGCTTTCTTT. This translates into CASTRTGLGNTEAFF.

This sequence joins TRBV10-3 and TRBJ2-7, with unresolved D. Germline CDR1 ENHRY, CDR2 SYGVKD. This CDR3 is built from 11 residues. V was cut by 4 bases and J by 4 bases, with 5 bases left in between. CDR3 DNA sequence: TGTGCCATCAGTGGGGGATACGAGCAGTACTTC. Amino acid sequence: CAISGGYEQYF.

This clone has more than one count but fewer than ten. The chain has TRBV7-2 and TRBJ2-3; 7 nucleotides line up with TRBD2. The CDR3 sequence is 16 residues long. J gave up 2 bases and V 3 bases, and 8 bases lay outside the gene matches. Per germline, CDR1 SGHTA and CDR2 FQGNSA. The CDR3 region is CASSLSGTTSTDTQYF. The CDR3, as DNA: TGTGCCAGCAGCTTGAGCGGGACTACCTCCACAGATACGCAGTATTTT.

The V and J genes are TRBV19 and TRBJ1-2; D is undetermined. Germline-derived CDR1 and CDR2 are LNHDA and SQIVND (reference sequence). This CDR3 is built from 11 residues. With 6 bases removed from V and 2 bases from J, the gap between germline ends came to 4 bases. The CDR3 region is CASRENYGYTF. CDR3 sequence (DNA): TGTGCCAGTAGGGAGAACTATGGCTACACCTTC.

Many counts were recorded for this clone. The V call is TRBV14, the J call TRBJ1-1; D ambiguous. The CDR3 loop spans 12 amino acids. From germline, CDR1 is SGHDN and CDR2 FVKESK. V gave up 6 bases and J gave up 7 bases, with 12 bases separating them. Here the CDR3 DNA reads TGTGCCAGCAGAAACTTAGGTGGTGAAGCTTTCTTT. It yields the protein CASRNLGGEAFF.

Only one count was recorded for this clone. V and J are TRBV4-2 and TRBJ2-1, with TRBD2 matching over 14 bases. The CDR3 spans 17 residues. CDR1 LGHNA and CDR2 YNFKEQ come from the germline V gene. Trimming took 4 bases from V and 6 from J; bases not matched to a gene: 8. CDR3 residues: CASSPNRLAGGINEQFF. The CDR3 nucleotides read TGTGCCAGCAGCCCCAATAGACTAGCGGGGGGGATCAATGAGCAGTTCTTC.

This clone was seen more than once but under ten times. The CDR3 DNA is TGTGCCAGCAGCGCCGTACAGACCTTGAACACTGAAGCTTTCTTT. It encodes CASSAVQTLNTEAFF. This chain uses TRBV9 with TRBJ1-1, with no clear D. Per germline, CDR1 SGDLS and CDR2 YYNGEE. Trimming removed 3 bases from V and 0 bases from J, with 12 bases in between. The CDR3 consists of 15 residues.

V usage is TRBV19 and J usage is TRBJ2-6; maybe TRBD1 (5 bases). Germline V CDR1 and CDR2: LNHDA, SQIVND (reference sequence). V lost 7 bases and J lost 3, with 16 bases in between. The length of the CDR3 is 16 residues. CDR3 in amino acids: CASKVREASGANVLTF. The CDR3 coding sequence is TGTGCCAGTAAGGTCAGGGAAGCGAGTGGGGCCAACGTCCTGACTTTC.

The chain recombines TRBV27 with TRBJ1-1, with D uncertain. The CDR3 sequence is 13 residues long. Trimming took 3 bases from V and 1 from J, leaving 6 bases between them. Looked up from germline, CDR1 is MNHEY and CDR2 is SMNVEV (reference sequence). For the CDR3, the DNA is TGTGCCAGCAGTTTCATTAGGAACACTGAAGCTTTCTTT. Protein product: CASSFIRNTEAFF.

This clone was recorded a few times. This rearrangement joins TRBV5-1 to TRBJ2-2; D gene uncertain. CDR1 and CDR2 (germline): SGHRS, YFSETQ. The CDR3 consists of 16 residues. Trimming pared 2 bases from V and 5 bases from J, leaving 16 bases between. CDR3 sequence reads: CASSFSDDRPTGELFF. The CDR3 DNA reads TGCGCCAGCAGCTTTTCGGACGATAGGCCAACCGGGGAGCTGTTTTTT.

This chain links TRBV18 with TRBJ2-2; D uncertain. Germline-derived CDR1 and CDR2 are KGHSH and LQKENI. The CDR3 sequence is 14 residues long. Trimming pared 0 bases from V and 6 bases from J, leaving 8 bases between. The CDR3 nucleotides are TGTGCCAGCTCACCACCGATACTACCCGGGGAGCTGTTTTTT. Its translation is CASSPPILPGELFF.

The chain uses TRBV18 and TRBJ2-3; TRBD1 matches at 7 bases. In germline, CDR1 is KGHSH, CDR2 LQKENI. The CDR3 extends over 16 amino acids. The J segment lost 0 bases and the V segment lost 3 bases, leaving 6 bases of the junction unmatched. The CDR3 bases are TGTGCCAGCTCACCCATGACAGGGTTGAGCACAGATACGCAGTATTTT. Its translation is CASSPMTGLSTDTQYF.

The genes are TRBV28 and TRBJ1-2; the D is unclear. V was clipped by 2 bases and J by 7 bases, with 5 bases between them. The CDR3 has 11 amino acids. The germline V gene encodes CDR1 MDHEN and CDR2 SYDVKM. Written as DNA, the CDR3 is TGTGCCAGCAGTTTACTGGGTGGCTACACCTTC. Translated, it gives CASSLLGGYTF.

The chain is built from TRBV28 and TRBJ2-5; 7 bases align to TRBD1. This CDR3 has 12 residues. V trimming: 3 bases; J trimming: 5 bases; junction bases outside the gene matches: 0. Per germline, CDR1 MDHEN and CDR2 SYDVKM. CDR3 sequence reads: CASSFRGETQYF. The CDR3, as DNA: TGTGCCAGCAGTTTCAGGGGGGAGACCCAGTACTTC.

This chain connects TRBV5-4 to TRBJ1-2, with a tentative D call TRBD1 (5 bases). In germline, CDR1 is SGHNT, CDR2 YYREEE (reference sequence). Trimming pared 7 bases from V and 7 bases from J, leaving 11 bases between. The CDR3 is made up of 11 amino acids. The CDR3 loop reads CASGWGRGYTF. The CDR3 DNA follows: TGTGCCAGCGGTTGGGGACGTGGCTACACCTTC.